Shown below are 22 T cell receptor beta chains from a single sample sequenced in a study of T cells in Graves' hyperthyroidism and ophthalmopathy. Template material for amplifying TCR beta CDR3 regions consisted of RNA transcripts. The study used the HTBI primer set for a first-round RT-PCR of the TCR CDR3. In TCRdb, the multiplex PCR reads were re-called with MiXCR into one record per CDR3 protein. The sample yields under 700,000 distinct CDR3 sequences, just over 45% seen once. Source material: peripheral blood or thyroid tissue (not recorded which). These receptor sequences come from a woman in her late teens or twenties with Graves' hyperthyroidism.

The table lists this clonotype with a count of one. The chain employs TRBV19 and TRBJ2-5, with 9 bases matching TRBD1. The CDR3 runs to 14 residues. After removal of 4 bases from V and 5 bases from J, the junction contained 5 bases not matched to a gene. The V gene's germline CDR1 is LNHDA and CDR2 SQIVND (reference sequence). Here the CDR3 DNA reads TGTGCCAGTAGTAGGACAGGGGCTGAGGAGACCCAGTACTTC. Translated: CASSRTGAEETQYF.

V is TRBV24-1 and J is TRBJ1-1; D is perhaps TRBD1 (5 bases). With 2 bases removed from V and 6 bases from J, the gap between germline ends came to 12 bases. From germline, CDR1 is KGHDR and CDR2 SFDVKD. The CDR3 runs 14 residues. The CDR3 loop reads CATSDSRLGAEAFF. For the CDR3, the DNA is TGTGCCACCAGTGATTCCAGGCTGGGGGCTGAAGCTTTCTTT.

The table lists this clonotype with many counts. This rearrangement joins TRBV7-9 to TRBJ2-7; 11 bases are a match to TRBD2. The germline gives CDR1 SEHNR, CDR2 FQNEAQ (reference sequence). CDR3 length: 15 residues. V shed 5 bases and J 4 bases; nucleotides not matched to a gene: 7. The CDR3, as DNA: TGTGCCAGCAGCCTTACTAGCGGGAGTTCGTACGAGCAGTACTTC. The encoded protein is CASSLTSGSSYEQYF.

The chain carries TRBV7-9 and TRBJ1-4; D perhaps matches TRBD1 (6 bases). The germline V and J ends were trimmed by 5 bases and 10 bases, with 20 bases remaining between them. Per the germline V gene, CDR1 is SEHNR and CDR2 is FQNEAQ (reference sequence). CDR3 size: 15 residues. CDR3 nucleotide sequence: TGTGCCAGCAGCCGACGAAACAGGGCCAGCGGAAAACTGTTTTTT. It translates to CASSRRNRASGKLFF.

The chain is built from TRBV29-1 and TRBJ1-1, with a possible D match to TRBD1 (5 bases). Germline V gives CDR1 SQVTM, CDR2 ANQGSEA. The CDR3 sequence is 14 residues long. V lost 3 bases and J 6 bases, leaving 17 bases between the germline ends. CDR3 in amino acids: CSVDHAWGFPEAFF. CDR3 DNA sequence: TGCAGCGTTGATCATGCCTGGGGGTTCCCTGAAGCTTTCTTT.

The sample holds a few counts of this clonotype. The rearrangement links TRBV5-6 to TRBJ2-7, with D possibly matching TRBD2 (5 bases). The CDR3 runs 14 residues. The germline V gene encodes CDR1 SGHDT and CDR2 YYEEEE. V lost 5 bases and J lost 5, with 17 bases in between. The CDR3 nucleotides read TGTGCCAGCAGGGGAAGCGATGGGAGTCACGAGCAGTACTTC. It yields the protein CASRGSDGSHEQYF.

This clonotype came up many times. The CDR3 here is CASSSRTGTEAFF. In DNA, the CDR3 is TGCGCCAGCAGTTCCCGAACGGGCACTGAAGCTTTCTTT. The chain recombines TRBV10-2 with TRBJ1-1; no clear D. Trimming pared 5 bases from V and 4 bases from J, leaving 11 bases between. Germline lookup yields CDR1 WSHSY and CDR2 SAAADI. This CDR3 spans 13 amino acids.

This clonotype was counted only a few times. The chain recombines TRBV10-3 with TRBJ2-7, with D possibly matching TRBD2 (5 bases). Germline-derived CDR1 and CDR2 are ENHRY and SYGVKD. The CDR3 extends over 9 amino acids. V lost 8 bases and J lost 7, with 6 bases in between. The CDR3 sequence: CAISGEQYF. For the CDR3, the DNA is TGTGCCATCTCGGGGGAGCAGTACTTC.

There are a few counts of this clonotype. V gene TRBV20-1 combines with J gene TRBJ1-2, with a tentative D call TRBD1 (5 bases). Germline V gene sequence: CDR1 DFQATT, CDR2 SNEGSKA (reference sequence). This CDR3 contains 13 residues. V was shortened by 3 bases and J by 4 bases, with 12 bases between the two germline ends. CDR3 nucleotide sequence: TGCAGTGCTAGGAGTTATAGGGGCTATGGCTACACCTTC. Protein product: CSARSYRGYGYTF.

There are a few counts of this clonotype. CDR3 sequence: CASSIHRANQPQHF. DNA of the CDR3: TGTGCCAGTAGTATACACAGGGCAAATCAGCCCCAGCATTTT. The rearrangement uses TRBV19 and TRBJ1-5, with D perhaps matching TRBD1 (6 bases). The CDR3 has 14 amino acids. V lost 2 bases, J lost 4 bases, and 9 bases lay in between. Looked up from germline, CDR1 is LNHDA and CDR2 is SQIVND (reference sequence).

This clonotype showed up many times. The CDR3 bases are TGTGCCAGCAGTTTCGGCAGAGAAGCTTTCTTT. This codes for CASSFGREAFF. The chain uses TRBV12-3 or TRBV12-4 and TRBJ1-1; D unresolved. This CDR3 has 11 amino acids. The germline V and J ends were trimmed by 3 bases and 8 bases, with 7 bases remaining between them.

The chain is built from TRBV7-8 and TRBJ2-6; TRBD2 might be the D (7 bases). V was shortened by 6 bases and J by 2 bases, with 11 bases between the two germline ends. The CDR3 totals 15 residues. CDR1 and CDR2 from the germline V gene are SGHVS and FQNEAQ. The CDR3 bases are TGTGCCAGCAGGGGGGAGGGGGCTGGGGCCAACGTCCTGACTTTC. Translating it yields CASRGEGAGANVLTF. The whole variable domain, filled in from reference TRBV7-8 and TRBJ2-6, reads GAGVSQSPRYKVAKRGQDVALRCDPISGHVSLFWYQQALGQGPEFLTYFQNEAQLDKSGLPSDRFFAERPEGSVSTLKIQRTQQEDSAVYLCASRGEGAGANVLTFGAGSRLTVL.

The J gene is TRBJ2-1, the V gene TRBV2; D remains unclear. Germline CDR1 and CDR2: SNHLY and FYNNEI. The CDR3 consists of 15 residues. V was cut by 4 bases and J by 1 base, with 11 bases left in between. Written as DNA, the CDR3 is TGTGCCAGCAGTGTTCCTAGTTATTCCTACAATGAGCAGTTCTTC. Amino acid sequence: CASSVPSYSYNEQFF.

This clonotype has only a few counts. A much larger clone lies a single base off, so this may be a read error. The chain couples TRBV6-6 to TRBJ2-7, with 11 bases that match TRBD2. The V and J ends lost 2 bases and 3 bases, in that order; junction bases with no gene match: 0. Germline CDR1 and CDR2: MNHNY and SVGAGI (reference sequence). The CDR3 is made up of 14 amino acids. The CDR3 bases are TGTGCCAGCAGTTACGGGACTAGCGGCTACGAGCAGTACTTC. Protein product: CASSYGTSGYEQYF.

This clonotype was counted a few times. The chain uses TRBV20-1 and TRBJ2-5, with 9 bases fitting TRBD1. The V gene's germline CDR1 is DFQATT and CDR2 SNEGSKA (reference sequence). Trimming at V came to 5 bases and at J to 5 bases, leaving 12 bases not matched to a gene. The CDR3 consists of 15 residues. CDR3 sequence reads: CSARVGTGIGETQYF. CDR3 sequence (DNA): TGCAGTGCTCGCGTGGGGACAGGGATTGGGGAGACCCAGTACTTC.

This clonotype was seen a single time. The chain uses TRBV5-1 and TRBJ2-7; 13 bases match TRBD2. This CDR3 is 15 amino acids long. J lost 7 bases, V lost 4 bases, and 8 bases had no gene match. Germline V gives CDR1 SGHRS, CDR2 YFSETQ. The CDR3 region has the DNA TGCGCCAGCAGCCACGGACTAGCGGGAGCTCGGGAGCAGTACTTC. The encoded protein is CASSHGLAGAREQYF.

V gene TRBV11-2 combines with J gene TRBJ2-7, with D unresolved. Germline CDR1 reads SGHAT; CDR2 reads FQNNGV. This CDR3 region has 14 residues. Trimming shortened V by 2 bases and J by 6 bases, and 14 bases separated the two germline ends. This CDR3 reads CASSLYPSPFEQYF. The CDR3 DNA is TGTGCCAGCAGCTTATACCCTAGTCCTTTCGAGCAGTACTTC.

CDR3 bases: TGTGCCAGCAGCTTAGTGACAGCTAGCAATCAGCCCCAGCATTTT. It encodes CASSLVTASNQPQHF. The gene calls are TRBV7-9 and TRBJ1-5; D might be TRBD1 (5 bases). V lost 1 base, J lost 0 bases, and 7 bases lay in between. CDR3 length: 15 amino acids. Germline V gene lookup returns CDR1 SEHNR and CDR2 FQNEAQ (reference sequence).

This clonotype was found a few times. V and J are TRBV6-5 and TRBJ1-2, with 7 bases that match TRBD1. The CDR3 extends over 15 amino acids. V was clipped by 0 bases and J by 8 bases; unmatched bases: 9. The germline CDR1 and CDR2 sequences are MNHEY and SVGAGI. The CDR3 coding sequence is TGTGCCAGCAGTTACTCGAGACGACAGGGCGGGGGCTACACCTTC. Translation: CASSYSRRQGGGYTF.

In its sample, this clonotype was seen a few times. Relative to the germline gene, one junction end is altered; a read error may explain this. The V call is TRBV7-2, the J call TRBJ1-1; D is unresolved. Looked up from germline, CDR1 is SGHTA and CDR2 is FQGNSA. The CDR3 length is 12 residues. The chain's CDR3 is CASSLGTPGFVF. The CDR3 DNA is TGTGCCAGCAGCTTAGGGACCCCGGGGTTCGTCTTT.

V and J are TRBV6-6 and TRBJ1-1; 7 bases align to TRBD1. The germline V gene has CDR1 MNHNY and CDR2 SVGAGI (reference sequence). The CDR3 consists of 13 residues. After removal of 5 bases from V and 3 bases from J, the junction contained 3 bases not matched to a gene. DNA of the CDR3: TGTGCCAGCAGTCAGGGGGAAGACACTGAAGCTTTCTTT. It specifies CASSQGEDTEAFF.

As regards this clonotype: A much larger clone lies one base from this, so it may be a read error. The V call is TRBV9, the J call TRBJ2-7; 7 bases line up with TRBD2. CDR1 and CDR2 (germline): SGDLS, YYNGEE. The CDR3 length is 16 residues. After removal of 2 bases from V and 0 bases from J, the junction contained 8 bases not matched to a gene. This CDR3 is CASSVTGGEGSYEQYF. CDR3 in DNA: TGTGCCAGCAGCGTGACCGGTGGGGAGGGCTCCTACGAGCAGTACTTC.